The 15 T cell receptor beta chains reported below all come from one sample, sequenced in a study of tumour-infiltrating T cells in Burkitt lymphoma. Clones were read by immunoSEQ multiplex PCR, and TCRdb kept only the in-frame ones, dropping some. Of fewer than 2,500 clones listed, roughly 12% are singletons. The specimen was tumor tissue. The receptors stem from a human donor with Burkitt lymphoma.

CDR3 loop: CASSSSGTSNEQFF. The CDR3 region has the DNA TGTGCCAGCAGCTCCTCCGGGACTAGCAATGAGCAGTTCTTC. The rearrangement joins TRBV7-2 to TRBJ2-1, with 8 bases identical to TRBD2. The CDR3 runs 14 residues. Germline V gene data show CDR1 as SGHTA and CDR2 as FQGNSA. With V trimmed by 4 bases and J by 6 bases, 5 bases remained unmatched. Looking up the rest from reference TRBV7-2 and TRBJ2-1 gives the full variable domain: GAGVSQSPSNKVTEKGKDVELRCDPISGHTALYWYRQSLGQGLEFLIYFQGNSAPDKSGLPSDRFSAERTGGSVSTLTIQRTQQEDSAVYLCASSSSGTSNEQFFGPGTRLTVL.

This clone appeared a few times. The chain combines TRBV18 with TRBJ2-1; D is ambiguous. In germline, CDR1 is KGHSH, CDR2 LQKENI. V dropped 1 base and J dropped 4 bases, with 11 bases sitting between them. This CDR3 contains 15 residues. The CDR3 loop reads CASSPRASTYNEQFF. The CDR3, as DNA: TGTGCCAGCTCACCACGGGCATCCACATACAATGAGCAGTTCTTC.

The V and J genes are TRBV7-9 and TRBJ2-1; TRBD2 aligns across 7 bases. The CDR3 totals 13 residues. V shed 5 bases and J 8 bases; nucleotides not matched to a gene: 6. Germline V gene data show CDR1 as SEHNR and CDR2 as FQNEAQ (reference sequence). The CDR3: CASSHGGFDEQFF. Here the CDR3 DNA reads TGTGCCAGCAGCCACGGGGGGTTCGATGAGCAGTTCTTC.

The J gene is TRBJ1-5, the V gene TRBV6-1, with TRBD1 identical over 7 bases. The CDR3 covers 16 residues. J gave up 4 bases and V 0 bases, and 6 bases lay outside the gene matches. The germline V gene has CDR1 MNHNS and CDR2 SASEGT. As DNA, the CDR3 is TGTGCCAGCAGTGAAGCGCGGACAGGCCGAAATCAGCCCCAGCATTTT. Translation gives CASSEARTGRNQPQHF.

The rearrangement uses TRBV6-6 and TRBJ1-1, with 7 bases aligning to TRBD1. The length of the CDR3 is 12 residues. The germline CDR1 and CDR2 sequences are MNHNY and SVGAGI (reference sequence). With V trimmed by 8 bases and J by 7 bases, 7 bases remained unmatched. The CDR3 loop is CASVRDSFEAFF. The CDR3 DNA reads TGTGCCAGCGTCCGGGACAGCTTTGAAGCTTTCTTT.

Turning to this clone: Other DNA sequences in this sample translate to the same CDR3. V and J are TRBV2 and TRBJ1-1, with TRBD1 identical over 7 bases. The germline gives CDR1 SNHLY, CDR2 FYNNEI. With 0 bases clipped from V and 14 bases from J, the junction kept 15 bases outside the gene matches. CDR3 length equals 15 residues. The CDR3 nucleotides are TGTGCCAGCAGTGAAGCTCCAAACAGGGGTCTCATAGCCTTCTTT. The encoded protein is CASSEAPNRGLIAFF.

This clone was detected only a few times. The chain's CDR3 is CASSSRDRRQETQYF. CDR3 DNA sequence: TGTGCCAGCAGCTCCCGGGACAGGAGGCAAGAGACCCAGTACTTC. The chain recombines TRBV9 with TRBJ2-5, with 8 bases that match TRBD1. V shed 4 bases, J shed 2 bases, and the junction held 7 bases outside the gene matches. CDR3 length equals 15 residues. The V gene's germline CDR1 is SGDLS and CDR2 YYNGEE.

This clone was seen only a few times. The chain joins TRBV5-1 to TRBJ2-2; tentative D call: TRBD1 (6 bases). CDR3 size: 15 residues. Germline lookup yields CDR1 SGHRS and CDR2 YFSETQ. V lost 0 bases and J 2 bases, leaving 8 bases between the germline ends. The CDR3 coding sequence is TGCGCCAGCAGCTTGGGGGGGCGCAACACCGGGGAGCTGTTTTTT. The encoded protein is CASSLGGRNTGELFF.

The chain employs TRBV5-1 and TRBJ1-1, with 7 nucleotides matching TRBD1. Trimming took 5 bases from V and 1 from J; bases not matched to a gene: 5. Germline CDR1 and CDR2: SGHRS and YFSETQ. The CDR3 contains 14 residues. CDR3 protein: CASREGGANTEAFF. In DNA form, the CDR3 reads TGCGCCAGCAGGGAAGGGGGCGCGAACACTGAAGCTTTCTTT.

This clone was detected only a few times. CDR3 protein: CSVVLAWETQYF. The CDR3 nucleotides are TGCAGCGTTGTCCTAGCGTGGGAGACCCAGTACTTC. V is TRBV29-1 and J is TRBJ2-5; maybe TRBD2 (6 bases). Germline V gene data show CDR1 as SQVTM and CDR2 as ANQGSEA. The V end was cut by 4 bases, the J end by 5 bases, with 11 bases between. The CDR3 loop spans 12 amino acids.

The chain couples TRBV6-1 to TRBJ2-5; TRBD2 might be the D (6 bases). CDR3 length: 14 residues. The germline V and J ends were trimmed by 3 bases and 4 bases, with 12 bases remaining between them. Germline-derived CDR1 and CDR2 are MNHNS and SASEGT. The CDR3 loop reads CASSDWDWGETQYF. The CDR3 DNA reads as TGTGCCAGCAGTGACTGGGACTGGGGAGAGACCCAGTACTTC.

V and J are TRBV18 and TRBJ1-1; possibly TRBD1 for D (5 bases). The V and J ends lost 1 base and 1 base respectively, with 19 bases between them. The CDR3 spans 18 residues. Germline V gene data show CDR1 as KGHSH and CDR2 as LQKENI. CDR3 nucleotides: TGTGCCAGCTCACCACTCCTTATGGGGGGTGTATGGAACACTGAAGCTTTCTTT. This gives the protein CASSPLLMGGVWNTEAFF. Complete variable domain (other parts from reference TRBV18 and TRBJ1-1): NAGVMQNPRHLVRRRGQEARLRCSPMKGHSHVYWYRQLPEEGLKFMVYLQKENIIDESGMPKERFSAEFPKEGPSILRIQQVVRGDSAAYFCASSPLLMGGVWNTEAFFGQGTRLTVV.

This clone was seen more than once but under ten times. The CDR3 region is CASSQDLPDEQYF. In DNA form, the CDR3 reads TGCGCCAGCAGCCAAGATCTGCCAGACGAGCAGTACTTC. This chain connects TRBV4-3 to TRBJ2-7; no clear D gene. Between the trimmed V and J ends, which lost 0 bases and 5 bases, there was a span of 8 bases. The CDR3 spans 13 residues. The V gene's germline CDR1 is LGHNA and CDR2 YSLEER.

This clone was detected a few times. CDR3 loop: CASSQEIGSPLHF. The CDR3 DNA reads TGCGCCAGCAGCCAAGAAATAGGGTCACCCCTCCACTTT. This chain links TRBV4-3 with TRBJ1-6; unclear D gene. This CDR3 contains 13 residues. Trimming shortened V by 0 bases and J by 10 bases, and 7 bases separated the two germline ends. CDR1 and CDR2 from the germline V gene are LGHNA and YSLEER.

The rearrangement uses TRBV18 and TRBJ1-1; 7 nucleotides agree with TRBD1. This CDR3 has 13 amino acids. V lost 3 bases to trimming and J lost 7 bases; unmatched junction nucleotides: 5. Per the germline V gene, CDR1 is KGHSH and CDR2 is LQKENI. The CDR3, as DNA: TGTGCCAGCTCACCCGACAGGGTAAATGAAGCTTTCTTT. Amino acid sequence: CASSPDRVNEAFF.